This T cell receptor beta chain was obtained from a study of blood T cell repertoires in COVID-19. The germline V gene has CDR1 SGDLS and CDR2 YYNGEE. This CDR3 has 14 amino acids. V lost 4 bases, J lost 1 base, and 4 bases stayed unmatched. TCRdb's copy holds only in-frame clones and misses some; the assay was immunoSEQ multiplex PCR. Here the sample spans over 50,000 clones, around 87% being singletons. The rearrangement uses TRBV9 and TRBJ2-7, with 8 bases identical to TRBD2. This receptor was identified in a man aged 55 to 70 with acute or convalescent COVID-19. The material sequenced was peripheral blood. The CDR3 bases are TGTGCCAGCAGCCGGGAGGGTATTTCCTACGAGCAGTACTTC. Its protein product is CASSREGISYEQYF.